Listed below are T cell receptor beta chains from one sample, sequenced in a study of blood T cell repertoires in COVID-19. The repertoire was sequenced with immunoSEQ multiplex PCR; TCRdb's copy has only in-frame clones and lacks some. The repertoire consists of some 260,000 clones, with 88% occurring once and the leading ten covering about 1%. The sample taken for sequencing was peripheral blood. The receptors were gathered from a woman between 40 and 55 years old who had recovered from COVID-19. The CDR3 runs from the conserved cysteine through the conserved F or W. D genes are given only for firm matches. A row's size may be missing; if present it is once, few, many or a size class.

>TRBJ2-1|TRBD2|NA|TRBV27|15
TGTGCCAGCAGTTTCCTGGCGGGGGGGGCCAATGAGCAGTTCTTC
CASSFLAGGANEQFF
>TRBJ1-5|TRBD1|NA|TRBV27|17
TGTGCCAGCAGTTTAGCAGGGGGCTTCGGGAGCAATCAGCCCCAGCATTTT
CASSLAGGFGSNQPQHF
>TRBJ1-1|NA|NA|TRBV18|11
TGTGCCAGCTCACCGGACAGTGAAGCTTTCTTT
CASSPDSEAFF
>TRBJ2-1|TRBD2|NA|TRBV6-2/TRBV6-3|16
TGTGCCAGCAGTTACCATAGCGGGGGAGGGGGTAATGAGCAGTTCTTC
CASSYHSGGGGNEQFF
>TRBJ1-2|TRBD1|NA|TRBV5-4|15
TGTGCCAGCAGCCCCGGAGGACAGGGGGTCTATGGCTACACCTTC
CASSPGGQGVYGYTF
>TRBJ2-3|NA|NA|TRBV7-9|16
TGTGCCAGCAGCTTAGGGGCGGGCCGGGGGACAGATACGCAGTATTTT
CASSLGAGRGTDTQYF
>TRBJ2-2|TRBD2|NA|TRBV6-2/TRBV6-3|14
TGTGCCAGCAACCCAGCGGGAAGTACCGGGGAGCTGTTTTTT
CASNPAGSTGELFF
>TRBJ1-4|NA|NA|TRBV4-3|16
TGCGCCAGCAGCCAAGGGGGGGGAACCTGGGGTGAAAAACTGTTTTTT
CASSQGGGTWGEKLFF
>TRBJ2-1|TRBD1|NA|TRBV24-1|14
TGTGCCACCAGTGAAGCCGGGACAGACAATGAGCAGTTCTTC
CATSEAGTDNEQFF
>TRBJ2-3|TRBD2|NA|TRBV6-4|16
TGTGCCAGCAGGCCGGGACTAGCGGGTTCGACAGATACGCAGTATTTT
CASRPGLAGSTDTQYF
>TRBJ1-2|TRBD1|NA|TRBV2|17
TGTGCCAGCCAAGCCCCGATAATACTGGCCAGGGGGTATGGCTACACCTTC
CASQAPIILARGYGYTF
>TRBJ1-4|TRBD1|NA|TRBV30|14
TGTGCCTGGAGTAGGACAGGGGGCAATGAAAAACTGTTTTTT
CAWSRTGGNEKLFF
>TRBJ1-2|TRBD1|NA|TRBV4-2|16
TGTGCCAGCAGCCGCCCGGCAGGGGGCGGTAGCTATGGCTACACCTTC
CASSRPAGGGSYGYTF
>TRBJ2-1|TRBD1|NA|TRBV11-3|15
TGTGCCAGCGGCAAAACAGGGGGCGTCTACAATGAGCAGTTCTTC
CASGKTGGVYNEQFF
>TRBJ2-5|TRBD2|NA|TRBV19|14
TGTGCCAGTAGTATGGGGGGGATCCAAGAGACCCAGTACTTC
CASSMGGIQETQYF
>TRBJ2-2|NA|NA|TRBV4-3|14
TGCGCCAGCAGCCAAGTCTCGCAGGCCGGGGAGCTGTTTTTT
CASSQVSQAGELFF
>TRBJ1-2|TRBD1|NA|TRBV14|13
TGTGCCAGCAGCCAGTCACAGGGGGATGGCTACACCTTC
CASSQSQGDGYTF
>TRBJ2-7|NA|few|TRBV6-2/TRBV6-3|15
TGTGCCAGCAGTACGGCCTTACGGGGCTCCTACGAGCAGTACTTC
CASSTALRGSYEQYF
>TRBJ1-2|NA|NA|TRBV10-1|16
TGCGCCAGCACACTGTGGGCAGTTGAGCCAGACTATGGCTACACCTTC
CASTLWAVEPDYGYTF
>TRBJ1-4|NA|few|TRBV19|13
TGTGCCAGTAGGAGGGAACTCGGGGAAAAACTGTTTTTT
CASRRELGEKLFF
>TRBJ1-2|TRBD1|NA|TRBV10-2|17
TGCGCCAGCAGCCCGAACCCACAGGGGTCTCGCTCCTATGGCTACACCTTC
CASSPNPQGSRSYGYTF